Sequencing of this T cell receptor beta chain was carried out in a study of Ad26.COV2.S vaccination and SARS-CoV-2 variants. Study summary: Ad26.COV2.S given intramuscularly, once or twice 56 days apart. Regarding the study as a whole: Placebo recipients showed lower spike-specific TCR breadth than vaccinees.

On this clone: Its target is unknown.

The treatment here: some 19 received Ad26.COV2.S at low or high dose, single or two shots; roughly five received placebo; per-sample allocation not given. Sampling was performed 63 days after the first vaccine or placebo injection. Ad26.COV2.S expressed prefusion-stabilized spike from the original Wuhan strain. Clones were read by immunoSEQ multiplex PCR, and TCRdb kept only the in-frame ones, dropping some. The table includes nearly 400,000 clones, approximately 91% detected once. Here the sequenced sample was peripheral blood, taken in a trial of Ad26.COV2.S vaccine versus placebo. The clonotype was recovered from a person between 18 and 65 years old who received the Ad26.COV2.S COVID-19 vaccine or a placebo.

The CDR3 nucleotides read TGTGCCAGCAGTTCCGGGACTAGCGGGGGAGATACGCAGTATTTT. It codes for CASSSGTSGGDTQYF. The chain combines TRBV28 with TRBJ2-3; 14 bases agree with TRBD2. The germline CDR1 and CDR2 sequences are MDHEN and SYDVKM. The CDR3 has 15 residues. The V gene end was trimmed by 4 bases and the J gene end by 5 bases; junction bases not matched to a gene: 2.